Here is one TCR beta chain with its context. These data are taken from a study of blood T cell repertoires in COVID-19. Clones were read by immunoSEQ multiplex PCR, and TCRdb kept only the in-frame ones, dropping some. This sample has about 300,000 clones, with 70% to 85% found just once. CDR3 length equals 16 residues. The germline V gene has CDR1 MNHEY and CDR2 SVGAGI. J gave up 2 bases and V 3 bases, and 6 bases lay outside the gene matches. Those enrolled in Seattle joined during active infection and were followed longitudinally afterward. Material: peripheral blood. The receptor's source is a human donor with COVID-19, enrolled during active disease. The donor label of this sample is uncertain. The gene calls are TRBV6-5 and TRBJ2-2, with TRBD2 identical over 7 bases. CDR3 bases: TGTGCCAGCAGTTATACGGGCGGGAGAAACACCGGGGAGCTGTTTTTT. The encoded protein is CASSYTGGRNTGELFF.